This T cell receptor beta chain was retrieved from a study of blood T cell repertoires in COVID-19. About the research overall: COVID-19 samples from acute and convalescent phases originated in the United States, Italy and Spain. Sources were T cells, B-cell-depleted T cells, or PBMCs; the material itself was cDNA or gDNA.

Methods used by the authors: Reference gene primer amplification yielded estimated nucleated cell counts. Generated by immunoSEQ multiplex PCR, the TCRdb table keeps only in-frame clones and is missing some. V, J and clone size derive from that table, while D and trimming were established from the DNA sequence. The sample has around 200,000 clones, around 87% seen once. Trimming took 4 bases from V and 2 from J, leaving 8 bases between them. CDR3 length: 13 amino acids. Germline-derived CDR1 and CDR2 are LGHNT and FRNRAP. The sample comprised peripheral blood. The genes are TRBV12-5 and TRBJ2-5, with a weak D call TRBD1 (5 bases). The TCR originated in a man aged 55 to 70 who had recovered from COVID-19. DNA of the CDR3: TGTGCTAGTGGTTCCAGGGTTCAAGAGACCCAGTACTTC. This translates into CASGSRVQETQYF.